These 17 T cell receptor beta chains were all obtained from the same sample, sequenced in a study of beta chain features in type 1 diabetes. Regarding the study as a whole: Significant though moderate, a shortening of TCRB CDR3s appeared in all four CD4+ subsets of Type 1 diabetes patients.

Every bit of the isolated RNA underwent reverse transcription, so sequencing read expressed TCRB transcripts. Sequencing was performed with immunoSEQ multiplex PCR; in TCRdb, only in-frame clones are kept and a portion is missing. The table lists under 350,000 clones, roughly a quarter of them singletons, with roughly 0.011% in the top ten. The antigens of these receptors remain unknown. Sequenced input: naive CD4+ T cells from blood. The receptors originated from a woman aged 30 to 39 with type 1 diabetes.

This clone appeared once. V and J are TRBV7-8 and TRBJ2-2; 8 nucleotides align to TRBD1. The CDR3 contains 16 residues. The trim removed 2 bases at V and 7 bases at J, leaving 9 bases unmatched. Germline lookup yields CDR1 SGHVS and CDR2 FQNEAQ. The CDR3 coding sequence is TGTGCCAGCAGCTTAAGATCCCAGGGGGCCGACGGGGAGCTGTTTTTT. This encodes CASSLRSQGADGELFF.

The chain uses TRBV9 and TRBJ2-7, with a possible D match to TRBD2 (6 bases). The CDR3 length is 15 residues. Germline V CDR1 and CDR2: SGDLS, YYNGEE. V shed 0 bases and J shed 0 bases, with 10 bases lying between them. This CDR3 is CASSVGTSSSYEQYF. CDR3 in DNA: TGTGCCAGCAGCGTAGGTACTAGCAGCTCCTACGAGCAGTACTTC.

J is TRBJ1-3 and V is TRBV4-1; D gene uncertain. The CDR3 sequence is 15 residues long. Germline-derived CDR1 and CDR2 are MGHRA and YSYEKL. The V gene lost 1 base and the J gene lost 0 bases, with 7 bases spanning the gap. The CDR3 reads CASSQVGSSGNTIYF. In nucleotides, the CDR3 is TGCGCCAGCAGCCAAGTTGGGAGCTCTGGAAACACCATATATTTT.

There are a few counts of this clone. The chain employs TRBV29-1 and TRBJ1-2; D gene ambiguous. The CDR3 extends over 13 amino acids. Trimming cost V 6 bases and J 1 base, with 12 bases left between them. Germline CDR1 and CDR2: SQVTM and ANQGSEA. Here the CDR3 DNA reads TGCAGCGTCGCGGGCCACGTTAACTATGGCTACACCTTC. Residues: CSVAGHVNYGYTF.

This clone appeared a few times. The chain combines TRBV21-1 with TRBJ1-1; the D call in the table, TRBD1, was not verified against the DNA. TRBV21-1 is an annotated pseudogene. This CDR3 comprises 14 residues. DNA for the CDR3: TGTGCCAGCAGCACAACAGGGGGGGAGACTGAAGCTTTCTTT. This encodes CASSTTGGETEAFF.

This sequence joins TRBV11-2 and TRBJ2-7, with D possibly TRBD2 on 5 matching bases. The CDR3 length is 13 residues. CDR1 and CDR2 (germline): SGHAT, FQNNGV. The V and J ends lost 5 bases and 3 bases respectively, with 11 bases between them. In DNA, the CDR3 is TGTGCCAGCAGCCCCCAGACTATCTACGAGCAGTACTTC. Residues: CASSPQTIYEQYF.

Comments on this clone: Other DNA sequences of this sample code for an identical CDR3. The J gene is TRBJ1-5, the V gene TRBV18, with D perhaps matching TRBD1 (5 bases). CDR3 length: 13 residues. Germline V lookup: CDR1 KGHSH, CDR2 LQKENI. Trimming removed 2 bases from V and 4 bases from J, with 6 bases in between. CDR3 bases: TGTGCCAGCTCACCAGGGGCAAATCAGCCCCAGCATTTT. This sequence encodes CASSPGANQPQHF.

A remark on this clone: Its ends do not fully match the called genes, so a read error is possible. This rearrangement joins TRBV11-2 to TRBJ2-1, with D perhaps matching TRBD1 (6 bases). The CDR3 has 12 amino acids. CDR1 is SGHAT and CDR2 is FQNNGV in the germline V gene. CDR3: CASSLEEGQSIF. CDR3 coding DNA: TGTGCCAGCAGCTTAGAGGAAGGACAGTCGATCTTC.

This clone was counted only a few times. The J gene is TRBJ2-5, the V gene TRBV5-1; D is perhaps TRBD2 (5 bases). Between the trimmed V and J ends, which lost 1 base and 4 bases, there was a span of 11 bases. CDR3 length equals 14 residues. CDR1 is SGHRS, CDR2 YFSETQ, per germline. The CDR3 loop reads CASSLSRDPETQYF. The DNA for the CDR3 is TGCGCCAGCAGCTTGTCCCGGGATCCAGAGACCCAGTACTTC.

This clone was seen a few times. The V and J genes are TRBV28 and TRBJ2-1; 10 bases fit TRBD2. The CDR3 covers 16 residues. The germline V gene has CDR1 MDHEN and CDR2 SYDVKM. V lost 2 bases and J lost 5; bases outside the gene matches: 6. Written as DNA, the CDR3 is TGTGCCAGCAGTTTAGTCGGACTAGCGGACCACAATGAGCAGTTCTTC. Translated, it gives CASSLVGLADHNEQFF.

The chain combines TRBV11-2 with TRBJ1-3; no definite D call. Germline-derived CDR1 and CDR2 are SGHAT and FQNNGV. CDR3 length: 14 amino acids. With 3 bases removed from V and 3 bases from J, the gap between germline ends came to 9 bases. The CDR3 is CASSFGGNGNTIYF. CDR3 in DNA: TGTGCCAGCAGCTTTGGAGGGAATGGAAACACCATATATTTT. Supplemented by reference TRBV11-2 and TRBJ1-3, the full variable domain reads EAGVAQSPRYKIIEKRQSVAFWCNPISGHATLYWYQQILGQGPKLLIQFQNNGVVDDSQLPKDRFSAERLKGVDSTLKIQPAKLEDSAVYLCASSFGGNGNTIYFGEGSWLTVV.

J is TRBJ2-1 and V is TRBV11-2; a possible D gene is TRBD2 (6 bases). CDR3 length: 16 residues. With 4 bases removed from V and 8 bases from J, the gap between germline ends came to 21 bases. CDR1 is SGHAT, CDR2 FQNNGV, per germline. CDR3 protein: CASSSNLAGGFYEQFF. The CDR3, as DNA: TGTGCCAGCAGCTCCAACCTAGCTGGAGGGTTTTATGAGCAGTTCTTC.

A note on this clone: One end of the junction fails to match germline, which may point to a read error. The chain combines TRBV6-5 with TRBJ1-2, with TRBD1 matching over 7 bases. Germline V gene sequence: CDR1 MNHEY, CDR2 SVGAGI. CDR3 length: 15 residues. CDR3 protein: CASSLTGTANYGYTF. DNA of the CDR3: TGTGCCAGCAGTCTCACCGGGACAGCTAATTATGGCTACACCTTC.

This clone was seen a single time. The CDR3 sequence: CASRYRTAGKTEAFF. The DNA for the CDR3 is TGTGCCAGCAGGTACCGGACAGCGGGAAAAACTGAAGCTTTCTTT. The chain is built from TRBV2 and TRBJ1-1, with a weak D call TRBD1 (6 bases). This CDR3 region has 15 residues. CDR1 and CDR2 from the germline V gene are SNHLY and FYNNEI. V was cut by 6 bases and J by 5 bases, with 19 bases left in between.

This clone was seen a handful of times. The rearrangement joins TRBV7-3 to TRBJ2-1, with 11 positions matching TRBD1. J lost 8 bases, V lost 4 bases, and 7 bases had no gene match. This CDR3 spans 15 amino acids. Germline V CDR1 and CDR2: SGHTA, FQGTGA. CDR3 sequence: CASSSRTGGFDEQFF. The CDR3 coding sequence is TGTGCCAGCAGCTCGAGGACAGGGGGCTTCGATGAGCAGTTCTTC. The full variable domain, completed using reference TRBV7-3 and TRBJ2-1, is GAGVSQTPSNKVTEKGKYVELRCDPISGHTALYWYRQSLGQGPEFLIYFQGTGAADDSGLPNDRFFAVRPEGSVSTLKIQRTERGDSAVYLCASSSRTGGFDEQFFGPGTRLTVL.

This chain's CDR3 is CATSRVWGRLVGELFF. The CDR3 DNA reads as TGTGCCACCAGCAGAGTTTGGGGGAGGTTGGTCGGGGAGCTGTTTTTT. V usage is TRBV15 and J usage is TRBJ2-2; tentative D call: TRBD2 (6 bases). Germline V CDR1 and CDR2: LNHNV, YYDKDF (reference sequence). The V gene lost 1 base and the J gene lost 7 bases, with 16 bases spanning the gap. This CDR3 comprises 16 residues.

This clone was counted between two and nine times. The V gene is TRBV6-5, the J gene TRBJ2-5, with 12 bases matching TRBD2. Trimming removed 2 bases from V and 4 bases from J; junction bases left unmatched: 2. The V gene's germline CDR1 is MNHEY and CDR2 SVGAGI. The CDR3 runs to 15 residues. The CDR3 coding sequence is TGTGCCAGCAGTTACCGACTAGCGGGAGTAGAGACCCAGTACTTC. Amino acids: CASSYRLAGVETQYF.